The sequence of this TCR beta chain was determined in a study of shared clonotypes between healthy human individuals. Study observations and caveats: The diversity represented, both genetic and in exposure history, was limited by few donors.

This was a deep-level run. The table came from immunoSEQ multiplex PCR; TCRdb's copy has only in-frame clones and leaves some out. Of about 710,000 clones listed, approximately 77% are singletons. V was trimmed by 5 bases and J by 2 bases, leaving 11 bases between them. The germline V gene has CDR1 MDHEN and CDR2 SYDVKM. The CDR3 is 14 residues long. Regarding this clone: Antigen specificity is unknown.

The specimen was memory CD4+ T cells sorted from blood. The subset denotes: CD45RA-negative fraction. The receptor was isolated from a woman in her 30s in good health. The gene calls are TRBV28 and TRBJ2-3; D is uncertain. The chain's CDR3 is CASSGIFYTDTQYF. The DNA of the CDR3 is TGTGCCAGCAGTGGGATTTTTTACACAGATACGCAGTATTTT. Looking up the rest from reference TRBV28 and TRBJ2-3 gives the full variable domain: DVKVTQSSRYLVKRTGEKVFLECVQDMDHENMFWYRQDPGLGLRLIYFSYDVKMKEKGDIPEGYSVSREKKERFSLILESASTNQTSMYLCASSGIFYTDTQYFGPGTRLTVL.